Reported below is one TCR beta chain. This sample was taken from a study of cytomegalovirus exposure and HLA in healthy donors. In the study overall: Early released data comprised tens of millions of unique TCRs from HLA-typed donors.

PCR used 60 Vbeta primers and 13 Jbeta primers. The table came from immunoSEQ multiplex PCR; TCRdb's copy has only in-frame clones and leaves some out. The table has about 94,000 clones, 50% to 75% seen once. Input material: PBMCs. This clonotype was sampled from a man aged 30 to 39 in good health and CMV-seronegative.

CDR3 protein: CASSPEGRGMNGYTF. CDR3 DNA sequence: TGTGCCAGCAGTCCCGAGGGGCGGGGAATGAATGGCTACACCTTC. The V call is TRBV7-2, the J call TRBJ1-2, with D perhaps matching TRBD1 (5 bases). CDR3 length: 15 amino acids. Germline-derived CDR1 and CDR2 are SGHTA and FQGNSA. Trimming shortened V by 6 bases and J by 6 bases, and 20 bases separated the two germline ends.